These 13 T cell receptor beta chains came from one sample sequenced in a study of blood T cell repertoires in COVID-19. Using immunoSEQ multiplex PCR, the repertoire was profiled, and TCRdb retains in-frame clones only, with some absent. This sample carries 200,000 to 250,000 clones, 90% of them seen once, and the ten largest clones take around 16%. The specimen sequenced was PBMCs or T cells enriched from blood (not recorded which). The receptors here all came from a man younger than 45 who had been exposed to COVID-19.

The rearrangement links TRBV1 to TRBJ2-3; TRBD2 is the table's D call, not checked against the DNA. TRBV1 is assigned pseudogene status. The CDR3 loop spans 15 amino acids. CDR3 protein: CTSSHRLAHTDTQYF. CDR3 in DNA: TGCACCAGCAGCCACCGACTAGCCCACACAGATACGCAGTATTTT.

The chain joins TRBV11-2 to TRBJ2-5, with D possibly matching TRBD1 (5 bases). Germline assignment: CDR1 SGHAT and CDR2 FQNNGV. V gave up 5 bases and J gave up 4 bases, with 17 bases separating them. The CDR3 has 15 residues. CDR3 DNA sequence: TGTGCCAGCAGCCCAGCACGAGTCCAGGGAGAGACCCAGTACTTC. Translated: CASSPARVQGETQYF.

The chain joins TRBV5-1 to TRBJ2-1; TRBD2 might be the D (5 bases). From germline, CDR1 is SGHRS and CDR2 YFSETQ. The V end was cut by 3 bases, the J end by 0 bases, with 7 bases between. This CDR3 comprises 14 residues. This CDR3 reads CASSSGSSYNEQFF. Written as DNA, the CDR3 is TGCGCCAGCAGCTCGGGAAGCTCCTACAATGAGCAGTTCTTC.

The rearrangement joins TRBV5-1 to TRBJ2-7; the D gene is possibly TRBD1 (6 bases). Germline CDR1 reads SGHRS; CDR2 reads YFSETQ. CDR3 length equals 13 residues. Trimming removed 0 bases at V and 6 bases at J, with 10 bases between. The CDR3 loop reads CASSLVGAGEQYF. As DNA, the CDR3 is TGCGCCAGCAGCTTGGTGGGGGCCGGCGAGCAGTACTTC.

CDR3: CSLNRGDTEAFF. The CDR3 DNA follows: TGCAGCTTAAACAGGGGGGACACTGAAGCTTTCTTT. V usage is TRBV29-1 and J usage is TRBJ1-1, with 8 bases lining up with TRBD1. V gave up 8 bases and J gave up 3 bases; unmatched junction bases: 5. This CDR3 spans 12 amino acids. Germline loops: CDR1 SQVTM, CDR2 ANQGSEA.

The chain links TRBV6-5 to TRBJ2-7; D is perhaps TRBD2 (5 bases). V was trimmed by 4 bases and J by 4 bases, leaving 17 bases between them. Germline assignment: CDR1 MNHEY and CDR2 SVGAGI. The length of the CDR3 is 15 residues. CDR3 sequence: CASSSGSGSLYEQYF. As DNA, the CDR3 is TGTGCCAGCAGTTCCGGTTCTGGGAGCCTGTACGAGCAGTACTTC.

The V call is TRBV27, the J call TRBJ2-5; D unresolved. Trimming removed 5 bases from V and 6 bases from J, with 16 bases in between. The CDR3 extends over 14 amino acids. CDR1 is MNHEY, CDR2 SMNVEV, per germline (reference sequence). CDR3 in DNA: TGTGCCAGCAGTGTAGCCAGTCGAAGGAAGACCCAGTACTTC. Protein product: CASSVASRRKTQYF.

The J gene is TRBJ1-2, the V gene TRBV7-3; 10 positions match TRBD1. This CDR3 spans 16 amino acids. V was clipped by 5 bases and J by 5 bases; unmatched bases: 11. Germline V gives CDR1 SGHTA, CDR2 FQGTGA. The CDR3 region is CASSASGQGDLYGYTF. In DNA form, the CDR3 reads TGTGCCAGCAGCGCCTCAGGACAGGGGGACTTGTATGGCTACACCTTC.

J is TRBJ1-4 and V is TRBV7-7; 9 nucleotides agree with TRBD1. The CDR3 is 15 residues long. The germline CDR1 and CDR2 sequences are SSHAT and FNYEAQ (reference sequence). J lost 5 bases, V lost 5 bases, and 6 bases had no gene match. The CDR3 loop is CASSPGTGRNEKLFF. The CDR3 nucleotides read TGTGCCAGCAGCCCCGGGACAGGGAGAAATGAAAAACTGTTTTTT.

The chain is built from TRBV2 and TRBJ2-7; 10 bases are a match to TRBD1. Germline V gene sequence: CDR1 SNHLY, CDR2 FYNNEI. The V and J ends lost 8 bases and 5 bases, in that order; junction bases with no gene match: 9. CDR3 length: 14 residues. The CDR3 bases are TGTGCCAGCCAGGCCCGGGACAGGGGCCACGAGCAGTACTTC. It translates to CASQARDRGHEQYF.

J is TRBJ1-1 and V is TRBV30; D is undetermined. Germline-derived CDR1 and CDR2 are GTSNPN and SVGIG (reference sequence). Trimming took off 4 bases at V and 6 bases at J, with 18 bases between the two ends. The CDR3 is made up of 14 amino acids. CDR3 in amino acids: CAWMAGVLVAEAFF. CDR3 coding DNA: TGTGCCTGGATGGCCGGGGTGCTTGTGGCTGAAGCTTTCTTT.

This clone was picked up one time. J is TRBJ2-1 and V is TRBV2; 13 bases line up with TRBD2. V lost 0 bases to trimming and J lost 3 bases; unmatched junction nucleotides: 8. CDR1 SNHLY and CDR2 FYNNEI come from the germline V gene. The CDR3 contains 19 residues. The CDR3 DNA reads as TGTGCCAGCAGTGAAGCGCGACTAGCGGGGGGTGATTTCTACAATGAGCAGTTCTTC. Translating it yields CASSEARLAGGDFYNEQFF.

The rearrangement uses TRBV19 and TRBJ2-7, with 9 nucleotides matching TRBD2. The CDR3 has 16 amino acids. Germline loops: CDR1 LNHDA, CDR2 SQIVND (reference sequence). V gave up 4 bases and J gave up 2 bases; unmatched junction bases: 9. The CDR3: CASSSTGTSSAYEQYF. Written as DNA, the CDR3 is TGTGCCAGTAGTAGTACCGGGACTAGCAGCGCCTACGAGCAGTACTTC. Full variable domain (remainder filled in from reference TRBV19 and TRBJ2-7): DGGITQSPKYLFRKEGQNVTLSCEQNLNHDAMYWYRQDPGQGLRLIYYSQIVNDFQKGDIAEGYSVSREKKESFPLTVTSAQKNPTAFYLCASSSTGTSSAYEQYFGPGTRLTVT.